This T cell receptor (beta chain) comes out of a study of cytomegalovirus exposure and HLA in healthy donors. Findings of the study overall: A later analysis showed TCR association rates differing by HLA locus, peaking at DRB1 and lowest at HLA-C. HLA alleles were associated with 16,951 TCR beta sequences in a later analysis at 0.05 false discovery rate. A later analysis linked a missense variant in DCLRE1C to the trimming of TCR beta V and J genes. Analyses of presence/absence relied on an assumption of roughly uniform sequencing depth across donors.

The sample holds a few counts of this clone. Antigen unknown. PCR amplification relied on 60 Vbeta primers (plus 13 Jbeta primers). Clones were read by immunoSEQ multiplex PCR, and TCRdb kept only the in-frame ones, dropping some. The sample yields 100,000 to 150,000 clones, more than 55% seen once. Sequences were obtained from PBMCs. The sequence came from a man between 18 and 29 years old in good health and CMV-seronegative.

CDR3 loop: CASSYGLAGDPDTQYF. The CDR3 nucleotides read TGTGCCAGCAGCTACGGACTAGCGGGAGACCCAGATACGCAGTATTTT. J is TRBJ2-3 and V is TRBV7-2; TRBD2 matches at 13 bases. The CDR3 has 16 residues. Germline-derived CDR1 and CDR2 are SGHTA and FQGNSA. The trim removed 4 bases at V and 4 bases at J, leaving 5 bases unmatched.